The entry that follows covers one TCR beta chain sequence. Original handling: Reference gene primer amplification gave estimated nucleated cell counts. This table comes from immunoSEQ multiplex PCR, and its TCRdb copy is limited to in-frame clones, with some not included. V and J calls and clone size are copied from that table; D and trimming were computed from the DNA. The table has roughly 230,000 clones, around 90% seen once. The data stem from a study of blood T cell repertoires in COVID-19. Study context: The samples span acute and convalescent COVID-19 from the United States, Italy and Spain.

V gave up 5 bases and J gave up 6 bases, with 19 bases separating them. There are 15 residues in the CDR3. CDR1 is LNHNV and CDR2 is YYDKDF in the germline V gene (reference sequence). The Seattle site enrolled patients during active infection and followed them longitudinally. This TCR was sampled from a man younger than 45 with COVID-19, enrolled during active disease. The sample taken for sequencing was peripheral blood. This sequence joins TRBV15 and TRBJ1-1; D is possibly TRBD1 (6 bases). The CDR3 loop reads CATSSRFGGFAEAFF. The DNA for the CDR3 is TGTGCCACCAGCTCACGTTTTGGGGGCTTCGCTGAAGCTTTCTTT.